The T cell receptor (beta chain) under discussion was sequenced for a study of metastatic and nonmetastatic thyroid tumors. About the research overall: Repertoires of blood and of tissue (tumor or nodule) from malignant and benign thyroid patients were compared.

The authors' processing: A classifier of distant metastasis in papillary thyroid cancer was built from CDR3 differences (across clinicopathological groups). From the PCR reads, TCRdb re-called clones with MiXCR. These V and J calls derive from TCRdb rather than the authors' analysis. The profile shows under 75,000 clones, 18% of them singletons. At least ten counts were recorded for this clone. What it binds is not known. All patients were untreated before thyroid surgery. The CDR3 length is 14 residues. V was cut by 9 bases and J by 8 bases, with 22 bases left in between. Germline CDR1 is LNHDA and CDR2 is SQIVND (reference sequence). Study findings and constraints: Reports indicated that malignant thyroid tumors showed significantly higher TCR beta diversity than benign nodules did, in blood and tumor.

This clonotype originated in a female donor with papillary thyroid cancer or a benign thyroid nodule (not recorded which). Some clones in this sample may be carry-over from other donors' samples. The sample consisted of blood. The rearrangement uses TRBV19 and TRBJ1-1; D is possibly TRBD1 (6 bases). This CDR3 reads CASGRGGAAPEAFF. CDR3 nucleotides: TGTGCCAGCGGGAGGGGGGGCGCGGCTCCAGAAGCTTTCTTT. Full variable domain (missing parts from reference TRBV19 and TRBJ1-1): DGGITQSPKYLFRKEGQNVTLSCEQNLNHDAMYWYRQDPGQGLRLIYYSQIVNDFQKGDIAEGYSVSREKKESFPLTVTSAQKNPTAFYLCASGRGGAAPEAFFGQGTRLTVV.